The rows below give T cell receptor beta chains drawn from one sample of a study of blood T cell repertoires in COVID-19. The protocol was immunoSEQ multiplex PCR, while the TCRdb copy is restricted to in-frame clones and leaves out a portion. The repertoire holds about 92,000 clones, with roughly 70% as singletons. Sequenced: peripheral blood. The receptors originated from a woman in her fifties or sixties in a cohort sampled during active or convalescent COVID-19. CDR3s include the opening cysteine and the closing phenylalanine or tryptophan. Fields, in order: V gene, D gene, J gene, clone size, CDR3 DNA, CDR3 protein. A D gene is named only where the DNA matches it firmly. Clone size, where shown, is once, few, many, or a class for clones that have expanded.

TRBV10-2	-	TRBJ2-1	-	TGCGCCAGCACCCTCCCGGGTGGAGGCTTCAATGAGCAGTTCTTC	CASTLPGGGFNEQFF
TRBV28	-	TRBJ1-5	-	TGTGCCAGCAGCTGGGGGGTGACTATCAATCAGCCCCAGCATTTT	CASSWGVTINQPQHF
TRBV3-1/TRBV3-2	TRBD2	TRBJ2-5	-	TGTGCCAGCAGCCAAGGGCTAGCGGGGGGGCGGGAGACCCAGTACTTC	CASSQGLAGGRETQYF
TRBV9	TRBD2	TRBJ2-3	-	TGTGCCAGCAGCGTGACTAGCGGGGGGGCGGTTACGCAGTATTTT	CASSVTSGGAVTQYF
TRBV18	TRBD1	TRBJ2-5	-	TGTGCCAGCTCACCTCTCCCCCTGGGACAGGAAGAGACCCAGTACTTC	CASSPLPLGQEETQYF
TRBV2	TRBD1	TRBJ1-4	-	TGTGCCAGCAGTGGGACAGGGGCTTTTGAAAAACTGTTTTTT	CASSGTGAFEKLFF
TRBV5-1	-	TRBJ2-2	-	TGCGCCAGCAGCCTAATGCCGGGAACCTCCACCGGGGAGCTGTTTTTT	CASSLMPGTSTGELFF
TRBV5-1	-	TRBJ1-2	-	TGCGCCAGCAGCCGATCCGTCCAGTATGGCTACACCTTC	CASSRSVQYGYTF
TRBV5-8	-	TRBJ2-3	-	TGTGCCAGCAGCTTTGGCCTTAGCACAGATACGCAGTATTTT	CASSFGLSTDTQYF
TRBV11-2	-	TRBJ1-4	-	TGTGCCAGCAGCTTAGGAGGGCAAACTAATGAAAAACTGTTTTTT	CASSLGGQTNEKLFF
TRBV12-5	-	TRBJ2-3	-	TGTGCTAGTGGTTTGTCCCAGGGGAGCACAGATACGCAGTATTTT	CASGLSQGSTDTQYF
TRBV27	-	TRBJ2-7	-	TGTGCCAGCAGTTTACGGCAGGGCGGGAACTACGAGCAGTACTTC	CASSLRQGGNYEQYF
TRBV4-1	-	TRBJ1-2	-	TGCGCCAGCAGCCAAGATGCGATAACGTATAACTATGGCTACACCTTC	CASSQDAITYNYGYTF
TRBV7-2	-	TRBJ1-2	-	TGTGCCAGCGCTCAAACCTGGGCAGGGGGCTACACCTTC	CASAQTWAGGYTF
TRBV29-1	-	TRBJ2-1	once	TGCAGCGTTGTCCGGGATACCCTCTACAATGAGCAGTTCTTC	CSVVRDTLYNEQFF
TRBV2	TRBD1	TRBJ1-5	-	TGTGCCAGCAGTGGGACAGGGGGGAATCAGCCCCAGCATTTT	CASSGTGGNQPQHF
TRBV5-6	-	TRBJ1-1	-	TGTGCCAGCAGCAACCAGGGGATGAACACTGAAGCTTTCTTT	CASSNQGMNTEAFF
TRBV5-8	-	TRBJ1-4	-	TGTGCCAGCAGCTTCAGGCTCCCGGCGGAAAAACTGTTTTTT	CASSFRLPAEKLFF
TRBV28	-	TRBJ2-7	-	TGTGCCAGCAGTCCCACAGATCCCTACGAGCAGTACTTC	CASSPTDPYEQYF
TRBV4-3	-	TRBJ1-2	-	TGCGCCAGCAGCCAAGATGCGGGGCTCGGCTACACCTTC	CASSQDAGLGYTF
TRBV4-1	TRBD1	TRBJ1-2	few	TGCGCCAGCAGCCAAGGGACAGGGGGCGACTATGGCTACACCTTC	CASSQGTGGDYGYTF
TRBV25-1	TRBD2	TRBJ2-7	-	TGTGCCAGCAGTGCAACGGGGACTAGCAGGTACGAGCAGTACTTC	CASSATGTSRYEQYF
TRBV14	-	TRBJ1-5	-	TGTGCCAACACGAATAGCAATCAGCCCCAGCATTTT	CANTNSNQPQHF
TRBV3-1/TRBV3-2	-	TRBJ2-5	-	TGTGCCAGCAGCCAAGCTGGGGCAGACCAAGAGACCCAGTACTTC	CASSQAGADQETQYF
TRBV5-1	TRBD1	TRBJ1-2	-	TGCGCCAGCAGCCCGGTGACAGGGGGCAATGTCTATGGCTACACCTTC	CASSPVTGGNVYGYTF
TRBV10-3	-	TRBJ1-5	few	TGTGCCATCAGCGAGGGGCCAGGCCAGCCCCAGCATTTT	CAISEGPGQPQHF
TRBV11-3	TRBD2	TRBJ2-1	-	TGTGCCAGCAGCACCGCTAGCGGGGGGAATTTTGAGCAGTTCTTC	CASSTASGGNFEQFF